This T cell receptor beta chain was recorded in a study of T cell repertoires in cytomegalovirus infection. After removal of 5 bases from V and 2 bases from J, the junction contained 9 bases not matched to a gene. Germline-derived CDR1 and CDR2 are DFQATT and SNEGSKA (reference sequence). This CDR3 has 16 residues. MiXCR, run by TCRdb on the reads, gives a single entry per CDR3 protein. The sample lists fewer than 550,000 distinct CDR3 sequences, about 25% seen once, with around 14% in the top ten. This chain connects TRBV20-1 to TRBJ2-1; 10 nucleotides align to TRBD2. The receptor comes from a human donor in good health (CMV status not recorded). Some clones in this sample may be carry-over from other donors' samples. Sequencing was done on a sample of PBMCs. CDR3 sequence reads: CSAEDLSGRPYNEQFF. In nucleotides, the CDR3 is TGCAGTGCTGAAGACCTTAGCGGGAGGCCCTACAATGAGCAGTTCTTC.